This T cell receptor (beta chain) was retrieved from a study of blood T cells in healthy people across ages. For the second PCR, which ran for 7 to 11 cycles, a sample-barcoded 5' primer and a J-beta primer mix were used. MiXCR, run by TCRdb on the 5' RACE reads, gives a single entry per CDR3 protein. The sample has over 1,200,000 distinct CDR3 sequences, around 55% seen once. Aged about 6 to 95, donors were systemically healthy Caucasians from Russia. Germline-derived CDR1 and CDR2 are MGHDK and SYGVNS. This CDR3 region has 16 residues. For this clonotype: What it binds is unknown.

Whole-study results and caveats: It was the long-lived donors that had more naive CD4+ cells and higher diversity than aged donors. Across the age range, TCR beta diversity per million T cells fell in a roughly linear way.

The sequence was collected from a man aged 18-30 years in good health. The chain has TRBV25-1 and TRBJ2-7; D tentatively fits TRBD1 or TRBD2 (6 bases each). The end of the DNA aligns better with TRBJ2-5, so the J call may be wrong. Material for sequencing was blood. The CDR3 DNA sequence: TGTGCCAGCAGCCTCGGGGGCAGGGGCCCTGATGAGACCCAGTACTTC. It specifies CASSLGGRGPDETQYF.